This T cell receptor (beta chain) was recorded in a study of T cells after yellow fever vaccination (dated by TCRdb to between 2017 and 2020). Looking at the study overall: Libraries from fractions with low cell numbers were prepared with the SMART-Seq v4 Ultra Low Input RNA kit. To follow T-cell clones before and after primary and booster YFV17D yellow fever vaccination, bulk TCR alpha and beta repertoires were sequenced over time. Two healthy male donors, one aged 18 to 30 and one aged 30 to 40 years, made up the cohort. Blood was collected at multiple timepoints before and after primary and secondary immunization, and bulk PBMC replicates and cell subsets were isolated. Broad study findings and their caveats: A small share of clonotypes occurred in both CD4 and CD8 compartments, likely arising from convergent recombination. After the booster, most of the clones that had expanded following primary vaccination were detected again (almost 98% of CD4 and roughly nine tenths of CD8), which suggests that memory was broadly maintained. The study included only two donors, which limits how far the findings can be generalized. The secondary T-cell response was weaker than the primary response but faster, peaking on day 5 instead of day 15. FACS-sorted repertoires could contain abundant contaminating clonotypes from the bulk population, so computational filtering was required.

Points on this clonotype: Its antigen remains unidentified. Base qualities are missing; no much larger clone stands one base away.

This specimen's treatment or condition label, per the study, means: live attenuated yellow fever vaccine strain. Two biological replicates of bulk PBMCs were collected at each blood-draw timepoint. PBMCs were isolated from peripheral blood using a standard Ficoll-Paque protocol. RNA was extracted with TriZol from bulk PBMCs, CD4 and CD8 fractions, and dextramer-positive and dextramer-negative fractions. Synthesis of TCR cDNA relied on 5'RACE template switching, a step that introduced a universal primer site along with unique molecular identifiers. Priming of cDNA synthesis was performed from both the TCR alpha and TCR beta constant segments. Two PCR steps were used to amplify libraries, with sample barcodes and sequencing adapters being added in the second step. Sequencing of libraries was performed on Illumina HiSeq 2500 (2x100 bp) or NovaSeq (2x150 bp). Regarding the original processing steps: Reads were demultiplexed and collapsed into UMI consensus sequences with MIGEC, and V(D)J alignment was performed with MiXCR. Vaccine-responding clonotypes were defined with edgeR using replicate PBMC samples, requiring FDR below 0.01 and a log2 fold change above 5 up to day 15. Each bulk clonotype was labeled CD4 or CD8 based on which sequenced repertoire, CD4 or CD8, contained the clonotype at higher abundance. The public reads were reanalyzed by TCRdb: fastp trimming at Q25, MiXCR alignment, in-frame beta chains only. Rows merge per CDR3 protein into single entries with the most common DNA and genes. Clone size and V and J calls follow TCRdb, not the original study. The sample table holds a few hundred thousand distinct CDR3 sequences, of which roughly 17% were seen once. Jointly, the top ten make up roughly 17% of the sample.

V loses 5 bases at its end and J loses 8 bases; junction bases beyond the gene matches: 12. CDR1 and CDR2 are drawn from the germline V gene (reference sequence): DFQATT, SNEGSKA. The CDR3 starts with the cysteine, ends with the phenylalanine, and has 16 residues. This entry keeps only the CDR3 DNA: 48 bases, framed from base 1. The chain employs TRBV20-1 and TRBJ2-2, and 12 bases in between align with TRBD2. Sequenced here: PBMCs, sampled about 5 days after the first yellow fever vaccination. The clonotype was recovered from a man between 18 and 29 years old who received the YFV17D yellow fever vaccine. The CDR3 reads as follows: CSAPATSGGSQGELFF. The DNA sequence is TGCAGTGCTCCGGCGACTAGCGGGGGTTCTCAAGGGGAGCTGTTTTTT.